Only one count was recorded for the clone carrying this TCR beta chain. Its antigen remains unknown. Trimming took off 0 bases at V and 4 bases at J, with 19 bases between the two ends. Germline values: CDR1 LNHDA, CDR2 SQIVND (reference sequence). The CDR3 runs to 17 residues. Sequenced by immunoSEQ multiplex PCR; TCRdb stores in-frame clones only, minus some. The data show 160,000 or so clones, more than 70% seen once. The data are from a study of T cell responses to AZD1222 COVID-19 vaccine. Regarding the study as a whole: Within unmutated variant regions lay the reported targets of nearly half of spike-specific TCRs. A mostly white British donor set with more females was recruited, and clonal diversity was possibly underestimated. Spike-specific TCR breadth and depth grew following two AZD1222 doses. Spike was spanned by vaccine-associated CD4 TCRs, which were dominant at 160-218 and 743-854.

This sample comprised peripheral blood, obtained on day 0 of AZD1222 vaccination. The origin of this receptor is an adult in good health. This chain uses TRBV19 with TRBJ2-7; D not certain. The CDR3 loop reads CASSIDSNSNAWYEQYF. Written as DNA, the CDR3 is TGTGCCAGTAGTATAGATTCCAACTCCAACGCCTGGTACGAGCAGTACTTC.